A single sample gave rise to the 30 T cell receptor beta chains below, sequenced in a study of T cells after yellow fever vaccination. TCRdb reprocessed the 5' RACE reads via MiXCR and lists one record per CDR3 protein. Of some 250,000 distinct CDR3 sequences in the sample, around 7% were seen once. The sequences come from CD4+ T cells sorted from PBMCs, collected 15 days after the yellow fever booster vaccination. These receptor sequences come from a young man who received the YFV17D yellow fever vaccine.

The CDR3 loop is CASSLWVSGSSNTGELFF. CDR3 coding DNA: TGTGCCAGCAGCTTATGGGTTAGCGGGAGTTCGAACACCGGGGAGCTGTTTTTT. The V gene is TRBV11-2, the J gene TRBJ2-2; the match to TRBD2 covers 9 bases. With 2 bases clipped from V and 0 bases from J, the junction kept 7 bases outside the gene matches. The germline CDR1 and CDR2 sequences are SGHAT and FQNNGV. The CDR3 is 18 residues long.

J is TRBJ2-3 and V is TRBV12-3 or TRBV12-4, with a possible D match to TRBD2 (6 bases). The CDR3 is 15 amino acids. V was pared by 5 bases and J by 1 base, with 13 bases between. The CDR3 protein is CASSPREIGTDTQYF. The CDR3 nucleotides read TGTGCCAGCAGTCCTCGGGAGATTGGCACAGATACGCAGTATTTT.

This chain connects TRBV5-1 to TRBJ2-1; 9 bases fit TRBD2. The germline CDR1 and CDR2 sequences are SGHRS and YFSETQ. J gave up 4 bases and V 0 bases, and 5 bases lay outside the gene matches. The CDR3 is 16 amino acids. CDR3 nucleotides: TGCGCCAGCAGCTTGGTTCTAGCGGGGTCATACAATGAGCAGTTCTTC. Its protein is CASSLVLAGSYNEQFF.

The gene calls are TRBV7-9 and TRBJ2-7, with unresolved D. With 1 base removed from V and 4 bases from J, the gap between germline ends came to 14 bases. This CDR3 has 15 residues. Germline V gene lookup returns CDR1 SEHNR and CDR2 FQNEAQ (reference sequence). CDR3 DNA sequence: TGTGCCAGCAGCTTAGACAGCTGGTCCTCTTACGAGCAGTACTTC. Translated, it gives CASSLDSWSSYEQYF.

This CDR3 is CASSLEERLVTDTQYF. DNA for the CDR3: TGTGCCAGCAGCTTAGAGGAAAGACTAGTGACAGATACGCAGTATTTT. The rearrangement uses TRBV7-9 and TRBJ2-3; D might be TRBD2 (6 bases). The CDR3 is 16 amino acids. Germline-derived CDR1 and CDR2 are SEHNR and FQNEAQ (reference sequence). Trimming removed 1 base at V and 3 bases at J, with 14 bases between.

Turning to this clonotype: At one end, the junction sequence differs from germline, possibly due to a read error. V and J are TRBV20-1 and TRBJ2-3; tentatively, D is TRBD1 (6 bases). The CDR3 is made up of 15 amino acids. Germline assignment: CDR1 DFQATT and CDR2 SNEGSKA (reference sequence). Written as DNA, the CDR3 is TGCAGTACCTCAGGGGTGGGAGCTAGCACATATACGCAGTATTTT. Translating gives CSTSGVGASTYTQYF.

The chain joins TRBV3-1 to TRBJ2-3, with 13 bases that match TRBD2. The CDR3 loop spans 19 amino acids. Unmatched junction bases numbered 22, after V lost 11 bases and J lost 5 bases. Germline CDR1 and CDR2: LGHDT and YNNKEL (reference sequence). The CDR3 nucleotides read TGTGCCCTCTGTTTCAATCGCCCCGGGACTAGCGGGGCTGGAGATACGCAGTATTTT. Amino acid sequence: CALCFNRPGTSGAGDTQYF.

The CDR3 is CSASGLAPGGMNEQYF. In DNA form, the CDR3 reads TGCAGTGCTAGTGGCCTGGCACCGGGAGGGATGAACGAGCAGTACTTC. The chain combines TRBV20-1 with TRBJ2-7; 8 bases match TRBD2. The CDR3 has 16 residues. Per the germline V gene, CDR1 is DFQATT and CDR2 is SNEGSKA (reference sequence). Trimming took 3 bases from V and 5 from J; bases not matched to a gene: 15.

Many counts were recorded for this clonotype. The chain uses TRBV5-6 and TRBJ2-3; D unclear. Trimming removed 4 bases at V and 4 bases at J, with 10 bases between. Germline V gene sequence: CDR1 SGHDT, CDR2 YYEEEE. The CDR3 runs to 13 residues. The CDR3 protein is CASSRRKADTQYF. In DNA form, the CDR3 reads TGTGCCAGCAGCCGGCGGAAGGCAGATACGCAGTATTTT.

This clonotype has more than one count but fewer than ten. The chain recombines TRBV30 with TRBJ2-5; possibly TRBD1 or TRBD2 for D (5 bases each). There are 16 residues in the CDR3. Trimming took off 7 bases at V and 0 bases at J, with 21 bases between the two ends. In germline, CDR1 is GTSNPN, CDR2 SVGIG (reference sequence). The CDR3 loop reads CAYLQKGRTYQETQYF. In nucleotides, the CDR3 is TGTGCCTACCTCCAGAAGGGACGTACGTACCAAGAGACCCAGTACTTC.

In its sample, this clonotype was seen many times. V gene TRBV7-8 combines with J gene TRBJ2-7; unclear D gene. Germline V gene lookup returns CDR1 SGHVS and CDR2 FQNEAQ. V lost 5 bases to trimming and J lost 5 bases, with 22 bases between them. This CDR3 region has 16 residues. DNA for the CDR3: TGTGCCAGCAGCGAAGGACGGCTCCAGGTTTCCGACGAGCAGTACTTC. Protein: CASSEGRLQVSDEQYF.

This clonotype has at least ten counts. The chain employs TRBV20-1 and TRBJ2-2; D tentatively fits TRBD1 or TRBD2 (5 bases each). Trimming pared 3 bases from V and 6 bases from J, leaving 11 bases between. This CDR3 comprises 13 residues. Germline assignment: CDR1 DFQATT and CDR2 SNEGSKA (reference sequence). CDR3 sequence (DNA): TGCAGTGCTAGCGGGACGCCGTCCGGGGAGCTGTTTTTT. Amino acids: CSASGTPSGELFF.

The table lists this clonotype with many counts. This rearrangement joins TRBV4-3 to TRBJ2-7, with 7 bases lining up with TRBD2. The junction had 8 bases not matched to a gene; V was cut back by 3 bases and J by 6 bases. This CDR3 has 14 residues. Germline-derived CDR1 and CDR2 are LGHNA and YSLEER. CDR3 loop: CASSQAGVGGEQYF. The DNA of the CDR3 is TGCGCCAGCAGCCAGGCGGGAGTAGGAGGCGAGCAGTACTTC.

This clonotype was observed a handful of times. The chain has TRBV7-2 and TRBJ2-5, with 10 nucleotides matching TRBD2. The CDR3 is made up of 15 amino acids. The V and J ends lost 4 bases and 5 bases, in that order; junction bases with no gene match: 7. Germline V gives CDR1 SGHTA, CDR2 FQGNSA. The CDR3 nucleotides read TGTGCCAGCAGCTGGGTAGCGGGAGGAGGGGAGACCCAGTACTTC. The encoded protein is CASSWVAGGGETQYF.

The chain combines TRBV6-2 or TRBV6-3 with TRBJ2-1; 9 nucleotides line up with TRBD2. With V trimmed by 5 bases and J by 3 bases, 5 bases remained unmatched. The CDR3 spans 15 residues. Germline lookup yields CDR1 MNHEY and CDR2 SVGEGT. The CDR3 spells CASSRASGNYNEQFF. CDR3 sequence (DNA): TGTGCCAGCAGTAGGGCTAGCGGGAACTACAATGAGCAGTTCTTC.

This clonotype was recorded a few times. V usage is TRBV25-1 and J usage is TRBJ2-1; D gene ambiguous. Germline values: CDR1 MGHDK, CDR2 SYGVNS. This CDR3 has 13 amino acids. Trimming took 7 bases from V and 3 from J, leaving 10 bases between them. The DNA for the CDR3 is TGTGCCAGCATTGGGTCCTACTACAATGAGCAGTTCTTC. Its protein product is CASIGSYYNEQFF.

This clonotype was counted only a few times. The chain couples TRBV4-2 to TRBJ2-1; no clear D. Trimming removed 0 bases from V and 4 bases from J, with 16 bases in between. The CDR3 spans 17 residues. The germline V gene encodes CDR1 LGHNA and CDR2 YNFKEQ. The DNA of the CDR3 is TGTGCCAGCAGCCAAGATCTTCTGGGTGGATTTTACAATGAGCAGTTCTTC. It codes for CASSQDLLGGFYNEQFF.

This rearrangement joins TRBV20-1 to TRBJ1-3; D ambiguous. Germline CDR1 is DFQATT and CDR2 is SNEGSKA (reference sequence). The CDR3 covers 12 residues. The ends were cut back, 6 bases at V and 0 bases at J, with 6 bases in the middle. CDR3 sequence: CSATDSGNTIYF. The CDR3 DNA reads as TGCAGTGCCACAGACTCTGGAAACACCATATATTTT.

In its sample, this clonotype was seen many times. CDR3 nucleotides: TGTGCCAGCAGCTTACAGGGAGGGCCGACAGATACGCAGTATTTT. Protein sequence: CASSLQGGPTDTQYF. The chain joins TRBV7-3 to TRBJ2-3, with 7 bases that match TRBD2. The junction had 5 bases not matched to a gene; V was cut back by 2 bases and J by 3 bases. Germline V CDR1 and CDR2: SGHTA, FQGTGA. The CDR3 spans 15 residues.

This clonotype appeared a few times. The genes are TRBV7-9 and TRBJ1-5; 11 positions agree with TRBD1. J was trimmed by 7 bases and V by 1 base; bases with no gene match: 3. The CDR3 consists of 15 residues. Germline CDR1 is SEHNR and CDR2 is FQNEAQ (reference sequence). In DNA form, the CDR3 reads TGTGCCAGCAGCTTAGGGACAGGGGGCCTACAGCCCCAGCATTTT. Amino acids: CASSLGTGGLQPQHF.

DNA of the CDR3: TGTGCCAGCAGCCCCCGGACTAGCGGAGCCCCCTACAATGAGCAGTTCTTC. Residues: CASSPRTSGAPYNEQFF. The chain uses TRBV11-3 and TRBJ2-1; the match to TRBD2 covers 10 bases. This CDR3 has 17 residues. Germline CDR1 and CDR2: SGHNT and YENEEA. The V gene end was trimmed by 5 bases and the J gene end by 2 bases; junction bases not matched to a gene: 9.

In this sample, this clonotype turned up a few times. This chain connects TRBV12-3 or TRBV12-4 to TRBJ2-7; D is ambiguous. The CDR3 has 13 residues. Trimming cost V 3 bases and J 3 bases, with 9 bases left between them. In DNA, the CDR3 is TGTGCCAGCAGTTTTGGGCCTTACTACGAGCAGTACTTC. It encodes CASSFGPYYEQYF.

At least ten counts were recorded for this clonotype. J is TRBJ2-7 and V is TRBV7-2; possibly TRBD2 for D (7 bases). The CDR3 is 14 amino acids. The V gene's germline CDR1 is SGHTA and CDR2 FQGNSA. The germline V and J ends were trimmed by 0 bases and 7 bases, with 13 bases remaining between them. The CDR3 protein is CASSLAEGGIEQYF. The DNA for the CDR3 is TGTGCCAGCAGCTTAGCGGAGGGGGGGATTGAGCAGTACTTC.

A remark on this clonotype: This clone may be a read error of a much larger clone one base away. The chain employs TRBV9 and TRBJ1-1; 9 bases align to TRBD1. The CDR3 runs to 15 residues. CDR1 and CDR2 from the germline V gene are SGDLS and YYNGEE. J was trimmed by 4 bases and V by 0 bases; bases with no gene match: 4. The CDR3 DNA reads TGTGCCAGCAGCGTAGGGGGACAGGGAGTCACTGAAGCTTTCTTT. Its translation: CASSVGGQGVTEAFF.

CDR3 region: CASSETGNNQPQHF. The CDR3 nucleotides read TGTGCCAGCAGCGAAACCGGGAACAATCAGCCCCAGCATTTT. This chain connects TRBV25-1 to TRBJ1-5; no reliable D call. V was clipped by 6 bases and J by 3 bases, with 12 bases between them. The germline CDR1 and CDR2 sequences are MGHDK and SYGVNS. This CDR3 is built from 14 residues.

This clonotype appeared a few times. The junction departs from the called germline gene at one end, perhaps through a read error. The chain is built from TRBV7-3 and TRBJ2-1; 11 nucleotides line up with TRBD2. CDR3 length: 16 residues. The germline V gene has CDR1 SGHTA and CDR2 FQGTGA. The CDR3 coding sequence is TGTGCCAGCACCTTACTAGCGGGAGCTACCTACAATGAGCAGTTCTTC. This encodes CASTLLAGATYNEQFF.

This clonotype was picked up many times. The chain has TRBV29-1 and TRBJ2-7; no definite D call. In germline, CDR1 is SQVTM, CDR2 ANQGSEA. Trimming stripped 6 bases from V and 3 bases from J, with 12 bases between. This CDR3 contains 12 residues. The DNA of the CDR3 is TGCAGCGTGACCACTGGGCGCTACGAGCAGTACTTC. Residues: CSVTTGRYEQYF.

This clonotype has at least ten counts. The chain uses TRBV19 and TRBJ2-7; D not certain. There are 13 residues in the CDR3. Germline V CDR1 and CDR2: LNHDA, SQIVND (reference sequence). The V and J ends lost 5 bases and 1 base respectively, with 9 bases between them. The CDR3 region has the DNA TGTGCCAGTAGTGACACACTGTCCTACGAGCAGTACTTC. It encodes CASSDTLSYEQYF. Full variable domain (missing parts from reference TRBV19 and TRBJ2-7): DGGITQSPKYLFRKEGQNVTLSCEQNLNHDAMYWYRQDPGQGLRLIYYSQIVNDFQKGDIAEGYSVSREKKESFPLTVTSAQKNPTAFYLCASSDTLSYEQYFGPGTRLTVT.

This clonotype has more than one count but fewer than ten. This rearrangement joins TRBV19 to TRBJ2-3; D unclear. There are 15 residues in the CDR3. Deletions cut 4 bases from V and 2 bases from J, with 13 bases between. Germline V gene data show CDR1 as LNHDA and CDR2 as SQIVND (reference sequence). CDR3 amino acids: CASSTILGPTDTQYF. The CDR3 DNA follows: TGTGCCAGTAGTACCATCCTCGGACCCACAGATACGCAGTATTTT.

The rearrangement joins TRBV4-3 to TRBJ2-7; TRBD1 aligns across 7 bases. With V trimmed by 3 bases and J by 0 bases, 11 bases remained unmatched. The CDR3 contains 17 residues. Germline CDR1 LGHNA, CDR2 YSLEER. Here the CDR3 reads CASSQGGGRQGSYEQYF. CDR3 in DNA: TGCGCCAGCAGCCAGGGTGGGGGAAGACAGGGCTCCTACGAGCAGTACTTC.